This T cell receptor (beta chain) was captured by sequencing in a study of early T cells in non-severe SARS-CoV-2 infection. Study-level results: Private and CD4 specificities were missed by VDJdb matching, skewed to anti-spike CD8.

Notes on this clonotype: Antigen unknown. At one of its ends the junction is not consistent with the germline gene, which may arise from a read error.

One entry per CDR3 protein, called by TCRdb with MiXCR from the 5' RACE reads. Of 120,000 or so distinct CDR3 sequences listed, about 12% are singletons. This CDR3 is 14 amino acids long. In germline, CDR1 is SEHNR, CDR2 FQNEAQ (reference sequence). The chain couples TRBV7-9 to TRBJ2-1, with TRBD1 as a possible D gene (6 bases). This sequence originates from an adult who was a healthcare worker with PCR-confirmed SARS-CoV-2 infection or an uninfected control (not recorded which). This specimen consisted of whole blood, obtained at baseline. As DNA, the CDR3 is TGTGCCAGCAGCCCCCGGGACATCTACAGTGAGCAGTTCTTC. The encoded protein is CASSPRDIYSEQFF.